This entry concerns a single T cell receptor (beta chain). Its target is unknown. The data derive from a study of T cell repertoires in cytomegalovirus infection. Looking at the study overall: Recently identified HLA-C-restricted CMV epitopes were used, and well-studied HLA-B-restricted CMV epitopes were used as well. From public TCR beta signatures came an indication of both CMV infection and matching HLA type. Study-wide points: It was HLA-C-restricted CMV-specific TCR beta clonotypes that dominated the response ex vivo.

One entry per CDR3 protein, called by TCRdb with MiXCR from the reads. Among hundreds of thousands of distinct CDR3 sequences listed, about 42% were seen once. Trimming took 1 base from V and 7 from J, leaving 14 bases between them. The germline V gene has CDR1 MDHEN and CDR2 SYDVKM. The CDR3 sequence is 15 residues long. The chain joins TRBV28 to TRBJ2-1; D is perhaps TRBD1 (5 bases). The sequence was obtained from a human donor in good health (CMV status not recorded). Some clones in this sample may be carry-over from other donors' samples. Here the sequenced sample was cultured PBMCs, taken from culture after CMV antigen stimulation. CDR3 loop: CASSLSEEGVNEQFF. Here the CDR3 DNA reads TGTGCCAGCAGTTTATCCGAAGAAGGGGTTAATGAGCAGTTCTTC.